Below are 22 T cell receptor beta chains sequenced from a single sample in a study of Graves' ophthalmopathy and Graves' hyperthyroidism. RNA transcripts were the source from which TCR beta CDR3 regions were amplified. An opening RT-PCR round employed HTBI primers and preceded a second-round multiplex PCR. TCRdb ran MiXCR on the multiplex PCR reads and lists one entry per CDR3 protein. In the table there are approximately 150,000 distinct CDR3 sequences, about two fifths of which are singletons. The source material was peripheral blood. The receptors derive from a young man with Graves' ophthalmopathy.

This clonotype has a count of ten or more. The final CDR3 position lacks the conserved phenylalanine or tryptophan, pointing to a likely read error. J is TRBJ1-1 and V is TRBV29-1, with D possibly TRBD1 on 5 matching bases. Between the trimmed V and J ends, which lost 3 bases and 2 bases, there was a span of 13 bases. Germline lookup yields CDR1 SQVTM and CDR2 ANQGSEA. This CDR3 has 14 residues. The DNA of the CDR3 is TGCAGCGTTGACGGGGGAGGGGACAACACTGAAGCTTTCCTT. Its protein product is CSVDGGGDNTEAFL.

The rearrangement links TRBV20-1 to TRBJ1-1; D might be TRBD1 (5 bases). Germline V gene sequence: CDR1 DFQATT, CDR2 SNEGSKA (reference sequence). The CDR3 spans 15 residues. V lost 3 bases, J lost 1 base, and 15 bases lay in between. The CDR3: CSASGQGARNTEAFF. Here the CDR3 DNA reads TGCAGTGCTAGCGGGCAGGGTGCGAGGAACACTGAAGCTTTCTTT.

As for this clonotype: A much more abundant neighbour one base away suggests this may be a read error. This sequence joins TRBV30 and TRBJ2-2; 8 nucleotides align to TRBD2. Germline values: CDR1 GTSNPN, CDR2 SVGIG (reference sequence). The CDR3 is 13 amino acids. Here the CDR3 DNA reads TGTGCCTGGAGCCCGGGGGGGAGCGGGGAGCCGTTTTTT. This gives the protein CAWSPGGSGEPFF.

This clonotype was recorded once. The chain employs TRBV28 and TRBJ2-1; TRBD1 matches at 10 bases. This CDR3 is built from 16 residues. CDR1 and CDR2 (germline): MDHEN, SYDVKM. V lost 6 bases to trimming and J lost 10 bases; unmatched junction nucleotides: 15. The DNA of the CDR3 is TGTGCCAGCAGAACAGCAGGACAGGGGGTTCCGTGGGAGCAGTTCTTC. The encoded protein is CASRTAGQGVPWEQFF.

This clonotype has ten or more counts. The chain is built from TRBV29-1 and TRBJ1-5; 8 bases map to TRBD1. This CDR3 is built from 13 residues. Losses at the gene ends were 4 bases for V and 3 bases for J; bases not matched to a gene: 2. The germline CDR1 and CDR2 sequences are SQVTM and ANQGSEA. In DNA, the CDR3 is TGCAGCGTTGGGGGACAGGACAATCAGCCCCAGCATTTT. Amino acids: CSVGGQDNQPQHF.

This clonotype was observed many times. The gene calls are TRBV6-5 and TRBJ1-2; D is unclear. The CDR3 length is 13 residues. Germline CDR1 reads MNHEY; CDR2 reads SVGAGI. The V end lost 2 bases, the J end lost 4 bases, and 8 bases lay between the germline ends. DNA for the CDR3: TGTGCCAGCAGTTACGTAGTAGGCTATGGCTACACCTTC. Translating it yields CASSYVVGYGYTF.

This rearrangement joins TRBV28 to TRBJ1-1; D remains ambiguous. CDR3 size: 14 residues. The V gene's germline CDR1 is MDHEN and CDR2 SYDVKM. The V end lost 1 base, the J end lost 6 bases, and 12 bases lay between the germline ends. In nucleotides, the CDR3 is TGTGCCAGCAGTTTATATACCGACGACGCTGAAGCTTTCTTT. This translates into CASSLYTDDAEAFF. Drawing the rest from reference TRBV28 and TRBJ1-1, the complete variable domain is DVKVTQSSRYLVKRTGEKVFLECVQDMDHENMFWYRQDPGLGLRLIYFSYDVKMKEKGDIPEGYSVSREKKERFSLILESASTNQTSMYLCASSLYTDDAEAFFGQGTRLTVV.

This clonotype was observed at least ten times. This chain links TRBV12-3 or TRBV12-4 with TRBJ1-1, with D uncertain. The CDR3 contains 14 residues. V dropped 8 bases and J dropped 0 bases, with 13 bases sitting between them. This CDR3 is CASEPEGLNTEAFF. The CDR3 nucleotides read TGTGCCAGCGAACCCGAGGGATTGAACACTGAAGCTTTCTTT.

This clonotype was seen ten or more times. Because the CDR3 is missing its conserved closing phenylalanine or tryptophan, this is likely a read error. The rearrangement joins TRBV6-2 or TRBV6-3 to TRBJ2-7; D is perhaps TRBD2 (5 bases). V lost 5 bases and J 0 bases, leaving 11 bases between the germline ends. The CDR3 is 14 amino acids. CDR1 is MNHEY and CDR2 is SVGEGT in the germline V gene. CDR3 in DNA: TGTGCCAGCAGTGAGCGGTTTAGCTCCTACGAGCAGTACCTC. Encoded protein: CASSERFSSYEQYL.

This chain uses TRBV7-8 with TRBJ2-4; 9 nucleotides match TRBD2. CDR3 length equals 16 residues. The germline CDR1 and CDR2 sequences are SGHVS and FQNEAQ. V gave up 4 bases and J gave up 7 bases; unmatched junction bases: 11. CDR3: CASSSRPSGMGNIQYF. DNA for the CDR3: TGTGCCAGCAGCTCAAGGCCTAGCGGGATGGGTAACATTCAGTACTTC.

J is TRBJ1-1 and V is TRBV30; tentative D call: TRBD1 (6 bases). Germline lookup yields CDR1 GTSNPN and CDR2 SVGIG (reference sequence). The length of the CDR3 is 12 residues. In DNA, the CDR3 is TGTGTCGTAGACAGGTACGACACTGAAGCTTTCTTT. This codes for CVVDRYDTEAFF.

This clonotype was counted many times. The rearrangement joins TRBV6-2 or TRBV6-3 to TRBJ2-7, with D perhaps matching TRBD1 or TRBD2 (6 bases each). V dropped 7 bases and J dropped 4 bases, with 14 bases sitting between them. The CDR3 is made up of 13 amino acids. Germline V gives CDR1 MNHEY, CDR2 SVGEGT. CDR3 protein: CASTETGRYEQYF. The CDR3 DNA sequence: TGTGCCAGCACCGAAACAGGGAGGTACGAGCAGTACTTC.

The V gene is TRBV6-5, the J gene TRBJ1-5; the match to TRBD1 covers 11 bases. This CDR3 spans 15 amino acids. The trim removed 2 bases at V and 7 bases at J, leaving 4 bases unmatched. Germline V gene data show CDR1 as MNHEY and CDR2 as SVGAGI. CDR3 in amino acids: CASSYPDRGHQPQHF. The CDR3, as DNA: TGTGCCAGCAGTTACCCGGACAGGGGGCACCAGCCCCAGCATTTT.

This chain uses TRBV20-1 with TRBJ1-6; D is unresolved. Trimming left V 6 bases short and J 3 bases short, with 12 bases between. The V gene's germline CDR1 is DFQATT and CDR2 SNEGSKA (reference sequence). This CDR3 spans 14 amino acids. CDR3 region: CSATEEIYNSPLHF. CDR3 bases: TGCAGTGCAACGGAGGAGATCTATAATTCACCCCTCCACTTT.

This clonotype was found many times. This sequence joins TRBV7-2 and TRBJ2-7; TRBD2 matches 8 bases. Germline assignment: CDR1 SGHTA and CDR2 FQGNSA. After removal of 5 bases from V and 2 bases from J, the junction contained 8 bases not matched to a gene. This CDR3 contains 15 residues. This CDR3 is CASSPRGAGAYEQYF. CDR3 coding DNA: TGTGCCAGCAGCCCCCGGGGAGCGGGGGCCTACGAGCAGTACTTC.

This clonotype was observed at least ten times. The chain combines TRBV12-3 or TRBV12-4 with TRBJ2-7; possible D gene TRBD1, 6 bases. The CDR3 has 13 residues. V gave up 3 bases and J gave up 7 bases, with 13 bases separating them. The DNA for the CDR3 is TGTGCCAGCAGTTTTGGACAGACGCAGGAGCAGTACTTC. Protein: CASSFGQTQEQYF.

The V and J genes are TRBV5-5 and TRBJ1-2; 7 bases fit TRBD1. This CDR3 has 15 residues. V lost 0 bases, J lost 2 bases, and 4 bases stayed unmatched. Germline V lookup: CDR1 SGHKS, CDR2 YYEKEE (reference sequence). CDR3 nucleotides: TGTGCCAGCAGCTTGGAGTGGGACAGCAACTATGGCTACACCTTC. It is translated as CASSLEWDSNYGYTF.

This sequence joins TRBV6-2 or TRBV6-3 and TRBJ1-6, with a possible D match to TRBD1 (5 bases). Germline CDR1 reads MNHEY; CDR2 reads SVGEGT. V was clipped by 6 bases and J by 7 bases, with 16 bases between them. This CDR3 region has 15 residues. This CDR3 reads CASRPYWDGNSPLHF. The CDR3 DNA follows: TGTGCCAGCAGACCATACTGGGACGGCAATTCACCCCTCCACTTT.

This clonotype was observed many times. This chain joins TRBV6-6 and TRBJ1-2; 7 bases are a match to TRBD1. Germline CDR1 reads MNHNY; CDR2 reads SVGAGI (reference sequence). The J segment lost 4 bases and the V segment lost 6 bases, leaving 2 bases of the junction unmatched. This CDR3 has 12 residues. CDR3 residues: CASSGDSYGYTF. CDR3 nucleotides: TGTGCCAGCAGCGGGGACAGCTATGGCTACACCTTC.

This clonotype appeared once. The chain combines TRBV6-5 with TRBJ2-5, with 9 nucleotides matching TRBD2. CDR1 is MNHEY and CDR2 is SVGAGI in the germline V gene. This CDR3 contains 18 residues. After removal of 2 bases from V and 5 bases from J, the junction contained 15 bases not matched to a gene. In DNA form, the CDR3 reads TGTGCCAGCAGTTACATAGGCCGCGGGGGGGCCCCCGGTGAGACCCAGTACTTC. Encoded protein: CASSYIGRGGAPGETQYF.

The sample holds many counts of this clonotype. This chain joins TRBV7-2 and TRBJ1-6; D gene uncertain. Trimming removed 6 bases from V and 4 bases from J, with 10 bases in between. The CDR3 sequence is 14 residues long. The V gene's germline CDR1 is SGHTA and CDR2 FQGNSA. CDR3 coding DNA: TGTGCCAGCAGGCAGGAGATTTATAATTCACCCCTCCACTTT. It encodes CASRQEIYNSPLHF.

This clonotype has at least ten counts. The V and J genes are TRBV2 and TRBJ1-1; TRBD1 matches at 12 bases. V lost 4 bases, J lost 6 bases, and 6 bases stayed unmatched. The CDR3 loop spans 15 amino acids. Germline values: CDR1 SNHLY, CDR2 FYNNEI. This chain's CDR3 is CASSGPGQGAAEAFF. The CDR3, as DNA: TGTGCCAGCAGTGGTCCGGGACAGGGGGCGGCTGAAGCTTTCTTT.